The source of this T cell receptor (beta chain) is a study of regulatory T cells. Study-wide results and caveats: In CD3G-deficient patients, conventional CD4+ T cells were enriched for hydrophobic CDR3 residues at positions 6 and 7.

The table lists this clone with a count of one. Antigen: not known. The PCR used 52 TRBV and 13 TRBJ primers. Sequenced by immunoSEQ multiplex PCR; TCRdb stores in-frame clones only, minus some. The sample shows tens of thousands of clones, 89% of them seen only once. The V and J ends lost 5 bases and 6 bases respectively, with 9 bases between them. Per the germline V gene, CDR1 is SGHVS and CDR2 is FQNEAQ. This CDR3 is built from 12 residues. Every patient with CD3G deficiency had evidence of autoimmunity. At testing, patients were 2 to 39 years old, with reduced naive and increased memory T-cell proportions. Sorting split CD4+ cells into CD25-high CD127-low Tregs and CD25-low CD127-high conventional T cells.

The origin of this receptor is a person aged 18 to 35 with CD3G deficiency. The specimen sequenced was conventional CD4+ T cells sorted from blood. The V and J genes are TRBV7-8 and TRBJ2-3; no clear D. DNA of the CDR3: TGTGCCAGCAGCCCCGCCGGCGATACGCAGTATTTT. Amino acids: CASSPAGDTQYF.